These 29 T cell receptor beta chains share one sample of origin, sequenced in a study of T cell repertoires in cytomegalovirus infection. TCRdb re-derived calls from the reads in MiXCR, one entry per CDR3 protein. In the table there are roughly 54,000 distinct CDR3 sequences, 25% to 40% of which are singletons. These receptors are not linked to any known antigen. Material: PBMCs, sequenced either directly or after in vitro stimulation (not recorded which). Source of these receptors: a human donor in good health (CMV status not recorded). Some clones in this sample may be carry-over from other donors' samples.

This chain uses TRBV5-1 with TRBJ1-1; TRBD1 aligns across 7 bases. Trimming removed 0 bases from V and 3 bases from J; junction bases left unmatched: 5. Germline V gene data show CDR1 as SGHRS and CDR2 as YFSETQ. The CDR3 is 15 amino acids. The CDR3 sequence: CASSLGTTGHTEAFF. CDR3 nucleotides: TGCGCCAGCAGCTTGGGGACGACAGGGCACACTGAAGCTTTCTTT.

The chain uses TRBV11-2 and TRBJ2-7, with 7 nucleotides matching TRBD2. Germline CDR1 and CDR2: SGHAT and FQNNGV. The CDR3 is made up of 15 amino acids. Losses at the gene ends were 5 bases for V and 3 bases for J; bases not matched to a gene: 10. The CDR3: CASSQSSGANYEQYF. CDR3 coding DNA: TGTGCCAGCAGCCAATCCAGCGGGGCCAACTACGAGCAGTACTTC.

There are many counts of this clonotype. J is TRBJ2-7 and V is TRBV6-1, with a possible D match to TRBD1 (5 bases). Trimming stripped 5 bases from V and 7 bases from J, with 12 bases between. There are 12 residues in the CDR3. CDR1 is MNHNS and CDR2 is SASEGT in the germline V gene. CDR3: CASSPDSLEQYF. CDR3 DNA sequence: TGTGCCAGCAGTCCCGACAGCCTTGAGCAGTACTTC.

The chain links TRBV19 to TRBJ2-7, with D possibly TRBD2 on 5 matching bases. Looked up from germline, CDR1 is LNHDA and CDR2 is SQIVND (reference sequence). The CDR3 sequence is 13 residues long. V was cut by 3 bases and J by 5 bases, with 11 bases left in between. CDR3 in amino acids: CASSMFGSDEQYF. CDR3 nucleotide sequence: TGTGCCAGTAGTATGTTTGGGAGCGACGAGCAGTACTTC.

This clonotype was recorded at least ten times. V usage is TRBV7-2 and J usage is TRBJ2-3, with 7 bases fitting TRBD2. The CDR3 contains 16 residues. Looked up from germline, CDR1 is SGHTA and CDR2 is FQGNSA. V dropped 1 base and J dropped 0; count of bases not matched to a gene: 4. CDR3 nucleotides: TGTGCCAGCAGCTTAGGTCTTAGCGGGAGCACAGATACGCAGTATTTT. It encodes CASSLGLSGSTDTQYF.

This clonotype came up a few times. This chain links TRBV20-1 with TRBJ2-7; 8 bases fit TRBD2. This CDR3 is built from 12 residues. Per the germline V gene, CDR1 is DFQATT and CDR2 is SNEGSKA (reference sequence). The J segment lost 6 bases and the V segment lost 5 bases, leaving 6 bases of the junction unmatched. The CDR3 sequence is CSAQAGVGEQYF. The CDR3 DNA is TGCAGTGCTCAAGCGGGAGTGGGCGAGCAGTACTTC.

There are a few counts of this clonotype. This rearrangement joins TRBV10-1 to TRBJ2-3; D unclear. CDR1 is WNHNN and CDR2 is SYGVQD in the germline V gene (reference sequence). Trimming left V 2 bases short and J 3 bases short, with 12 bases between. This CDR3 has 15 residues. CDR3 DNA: TGCGCCAGCAGTGAGAGAAGGGATCGGACAGATACGCAGTATTTT. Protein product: CASSERRDRTDTQYF.

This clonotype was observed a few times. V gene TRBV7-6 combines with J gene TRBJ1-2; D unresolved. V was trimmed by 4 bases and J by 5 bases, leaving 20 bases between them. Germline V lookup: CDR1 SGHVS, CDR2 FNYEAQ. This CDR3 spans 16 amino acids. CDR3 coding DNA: TGTGCCAGCAGCTCCCGATCACGGGCGTCCTTATATGGCTACACCTTC. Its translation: CASSSRSRASLYGYTF.

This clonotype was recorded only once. CDR3 sequence (DNA): TGTGCCAGTAGTGCAATCGCCGGACAGGGACAGGAGACCTACGAGCAGTACTTC. It translates to CASSAIAGQGQETYEQYF. V and J are TRBV19 and TRBJ2-7; 8 nucleotides match TRBD1. Germline loops: CDR1 LNHDA, CDR2 SQIVND (reference sequence). The CDR3 is made up of 18 amino acids. Germline trimming cut 5 bases from V and 2 bases from J; bases unmatched to any gene: 17.

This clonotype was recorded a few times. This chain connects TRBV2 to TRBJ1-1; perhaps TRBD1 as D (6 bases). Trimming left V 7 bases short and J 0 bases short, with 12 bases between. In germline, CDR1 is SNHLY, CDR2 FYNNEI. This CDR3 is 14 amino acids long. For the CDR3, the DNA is TGTGCCAGCATGGGGACACTCATGAACACTGAAGCTTTCTTT. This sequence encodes CASMGTLMNTEAFF.

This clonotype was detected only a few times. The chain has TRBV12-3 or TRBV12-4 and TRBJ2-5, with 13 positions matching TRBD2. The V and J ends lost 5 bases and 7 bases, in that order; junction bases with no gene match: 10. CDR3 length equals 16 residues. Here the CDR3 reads CASSLQLAGGWVTQYF. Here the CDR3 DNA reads TGTGCCAGCAGTCTCCAACTAGCGGGAGGGTGGGTGACCCAGTACTTC.

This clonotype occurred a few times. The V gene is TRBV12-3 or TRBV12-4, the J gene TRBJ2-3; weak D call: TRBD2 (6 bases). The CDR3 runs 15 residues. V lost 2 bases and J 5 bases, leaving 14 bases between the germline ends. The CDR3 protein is CASSLSGYSRDTQYF. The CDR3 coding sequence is TGTGCCAGCAGTTTAAGCGGGTATTCGCGAGATACGCAGTATTTT.

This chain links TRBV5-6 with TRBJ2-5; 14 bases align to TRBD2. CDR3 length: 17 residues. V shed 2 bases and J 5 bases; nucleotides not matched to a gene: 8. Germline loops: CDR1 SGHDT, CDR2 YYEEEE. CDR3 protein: CASSFGTSGSWGETQYF. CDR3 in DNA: TGTGCCAGCAGCTTTGGGACTAGCGGGAGTTGGGGGGAGACCCAGTACTTC. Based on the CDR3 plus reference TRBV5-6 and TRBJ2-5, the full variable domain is DAGVTQSPTHLIKTRGQQVTLRCSPKSGHDTVSWYQQALGQGPQFIFQYYEEEERQRGNFPDRFSGHQFPNYSSELNVNALLLGDSALYLCASSFGTSGSWGETQYFGPGTRLLVL.

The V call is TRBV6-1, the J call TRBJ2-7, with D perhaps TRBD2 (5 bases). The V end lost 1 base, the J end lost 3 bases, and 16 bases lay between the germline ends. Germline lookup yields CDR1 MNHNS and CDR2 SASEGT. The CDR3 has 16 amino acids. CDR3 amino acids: CASSEGPEPGVYEQYF. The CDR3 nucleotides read TGTGCCAGCAGTGAAGGTCCCGAACCCGGGGTCTACGAGCAGTACTTC.

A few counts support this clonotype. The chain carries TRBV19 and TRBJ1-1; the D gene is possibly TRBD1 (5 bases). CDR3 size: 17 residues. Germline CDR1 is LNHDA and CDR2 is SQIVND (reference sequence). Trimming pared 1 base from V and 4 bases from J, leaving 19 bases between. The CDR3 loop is CASSIGGSRLMSTEAFF. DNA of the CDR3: TGTGCCAGTAGTATAGGGGGCTCGAGGTTGATGAGCACTGAAGCTTTCTTT. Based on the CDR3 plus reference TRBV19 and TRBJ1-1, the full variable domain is DGGITQSPKYLFRKEGQNVTLSCEQNLNHDAMYWYRQDPGQGLRLIYYSQIVNDFQKGDIAEGYSVSREKKESFPLTVTSAQKNPTAFYLCASSIGGSRLMSTEAFFGQGTRLTVV.

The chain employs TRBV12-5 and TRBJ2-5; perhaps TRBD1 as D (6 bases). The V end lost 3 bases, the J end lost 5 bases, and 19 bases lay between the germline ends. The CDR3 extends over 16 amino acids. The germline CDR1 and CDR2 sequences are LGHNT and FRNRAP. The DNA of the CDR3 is TGTGCTAGTGGTTTAGGAACAGGGTCCCCGGAGGAGACCCAGTACTTC. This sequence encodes CASGLGTGSPEETQYF.

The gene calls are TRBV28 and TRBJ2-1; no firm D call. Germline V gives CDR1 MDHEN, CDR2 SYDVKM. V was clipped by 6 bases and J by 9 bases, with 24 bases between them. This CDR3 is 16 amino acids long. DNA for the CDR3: TGTGCCAGCAGCCACACTTCACAAGGAGTGTGGGGTGAGCAGTTCTTC. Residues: CASSHTSQGVWGEQFF.

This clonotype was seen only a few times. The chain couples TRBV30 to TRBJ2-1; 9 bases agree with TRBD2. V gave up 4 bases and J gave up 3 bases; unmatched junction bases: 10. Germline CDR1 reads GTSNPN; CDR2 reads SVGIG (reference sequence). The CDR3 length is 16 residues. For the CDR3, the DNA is TGTGCCTGGAAAAAGCTAGCGGGAAATTACTACAATGAGCAGTTCTTC. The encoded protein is CAWKKLAGNYYNEQFF.

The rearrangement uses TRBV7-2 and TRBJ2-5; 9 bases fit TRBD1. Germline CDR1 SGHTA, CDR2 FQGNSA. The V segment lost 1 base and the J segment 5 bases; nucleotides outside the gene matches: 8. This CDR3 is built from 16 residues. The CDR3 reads CASSLGHGTGIETQYF. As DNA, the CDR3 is TGTGCCAGCAGCTTAGGCCACGGGACAGGGATTGAGACCCAGTACTTC.

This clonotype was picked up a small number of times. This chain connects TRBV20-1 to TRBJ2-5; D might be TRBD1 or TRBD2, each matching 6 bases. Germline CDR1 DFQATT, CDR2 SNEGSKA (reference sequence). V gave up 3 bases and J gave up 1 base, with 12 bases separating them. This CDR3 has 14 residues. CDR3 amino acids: CSAREGHTQETQYF. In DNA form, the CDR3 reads TGCAGTGCTAGGGAGGGACACACCCAAGAGACCCAGTACTTC.

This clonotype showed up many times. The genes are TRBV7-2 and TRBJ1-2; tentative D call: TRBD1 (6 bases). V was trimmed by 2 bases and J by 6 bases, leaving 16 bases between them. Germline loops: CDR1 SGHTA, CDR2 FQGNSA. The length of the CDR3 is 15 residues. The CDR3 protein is CASSLIAGENDGYTF. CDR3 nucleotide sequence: TGTGCCAGCAGCTTAATAGCAGGGGAAAACGATGGCTACACCTTC.

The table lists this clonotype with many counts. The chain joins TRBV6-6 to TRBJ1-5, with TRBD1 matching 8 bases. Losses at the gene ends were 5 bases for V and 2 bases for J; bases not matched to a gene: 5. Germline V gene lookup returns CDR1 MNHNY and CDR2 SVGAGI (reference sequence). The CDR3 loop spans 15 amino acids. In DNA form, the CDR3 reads TGTGCCAGCAGTACAGGACAGGGCGGCAATCAGCCCCAGCATTTT. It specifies CASSTGQGGNQPQHF.

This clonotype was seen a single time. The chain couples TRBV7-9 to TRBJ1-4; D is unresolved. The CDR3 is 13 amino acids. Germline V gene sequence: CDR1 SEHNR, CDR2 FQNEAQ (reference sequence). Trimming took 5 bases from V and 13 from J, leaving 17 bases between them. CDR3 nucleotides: TGTGCCAGCAGCCCGGACGGTTCTAAGGGACTGTTTTTT. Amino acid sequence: CASSPDGSKGLFF.

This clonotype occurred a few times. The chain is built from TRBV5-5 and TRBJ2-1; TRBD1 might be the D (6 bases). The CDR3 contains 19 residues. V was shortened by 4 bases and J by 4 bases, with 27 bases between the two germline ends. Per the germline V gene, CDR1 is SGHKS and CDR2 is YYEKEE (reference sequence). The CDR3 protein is CASSLDNLGQLRAYNEQFF. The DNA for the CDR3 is TGTGCCAGCAGCCTGGATAACCTTGGACAGCTGAGAGCATACAATGAGCAGTTCTTC.

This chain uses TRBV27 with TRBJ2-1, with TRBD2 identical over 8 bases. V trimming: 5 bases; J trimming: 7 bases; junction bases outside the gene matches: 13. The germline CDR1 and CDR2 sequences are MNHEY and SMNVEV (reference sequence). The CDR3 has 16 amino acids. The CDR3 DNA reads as TGTGCCAGCAGTCCAACCTGGGTAGCGGGAAGAAATGAGCAGTTCTTC. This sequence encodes CASSPTWVAGRNEQFF.

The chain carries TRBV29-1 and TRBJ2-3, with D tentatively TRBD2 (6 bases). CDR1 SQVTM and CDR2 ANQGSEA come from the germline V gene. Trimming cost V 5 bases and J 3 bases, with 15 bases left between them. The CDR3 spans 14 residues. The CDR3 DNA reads TGCAGCGTTTGGGGGGAACAAAGGACAGATACGCAGTATTTT. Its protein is CSVWGEQRTDTQYF.

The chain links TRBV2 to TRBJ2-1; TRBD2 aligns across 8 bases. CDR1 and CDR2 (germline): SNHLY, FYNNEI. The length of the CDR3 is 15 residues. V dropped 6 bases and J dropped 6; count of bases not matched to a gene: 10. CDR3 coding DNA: TGTGCCAGCAGCGTCAGCGGGGGAGTGGGCAATGAGCAGTTCTTC. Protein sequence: CASSVSGGVGNEQFF.

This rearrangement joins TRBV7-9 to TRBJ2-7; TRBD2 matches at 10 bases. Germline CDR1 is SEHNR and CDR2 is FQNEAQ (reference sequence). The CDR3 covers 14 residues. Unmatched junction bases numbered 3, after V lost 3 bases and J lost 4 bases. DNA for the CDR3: TGTGCCAGCAGCTTTCCTAGCGGGAGTTACGAGCAGTACTTC. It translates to CASSFPSGSYEQYF.

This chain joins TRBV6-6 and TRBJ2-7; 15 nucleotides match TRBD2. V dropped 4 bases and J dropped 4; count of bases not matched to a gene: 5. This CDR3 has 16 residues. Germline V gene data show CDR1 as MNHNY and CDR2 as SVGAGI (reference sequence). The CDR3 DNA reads TGTGCCAGCAGTTCTCCTGGGACTAGCGGGGGGTACGAGCAGTACTTC. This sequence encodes CASSSPGTSGGYEQYF.